This passage covers 28 T cell receptor beta chains from one sample sequenced in a study of blood T cell repertoires in COVID-19. Libraries were prepared by immunoSEQ multiplex PCR; TCRdb keeps only in-frame clonotypes and omits some of them. The sample consists of about 40,000 clones, roughly 80% of them appearing once. What was sequenced was peripheral blood. All receptors come from a woman in her fifties or sixties with acute or convalescent COVID-19.

This chain connects TRBV6-5 to TRBJ2-7; D ambiguous. Germline V gives CDR1 MNHEY, CDR2 SVGAGI. V lost 6 bases and J lost 6, with 15 bases in between. This CDR3 has 13 amino acids. The chain's CDR3 is CASSNFLSGEQYF. The CDR3 DNA sequence: TGTGCCAGCAGCAATTTTTTATCAGGCGAGCAGTACTTC.

This clone was detected only a few times. The chain recombines TRBV6-5 with TRBJ1-4, with 7 bases that match TRBD1. CDR3 length: 13 amino acids. V lost 10 bases to trimming and J lost 7 bases; unmatched junction nucleotides: 9. Per the germline V gene, CDR1 is MNHEY and CDR2 is SVGAGI. CDR3 loop: CATAERTGEKLFF. The DNA for the CDR3 is TGTGCCACCGCAGAGAGGACAGGTGAAAAACTGTTTTTT.

The chain has TRBV2 and TRBJ1-5, with TRBD1 identical over 8 bases. CDR3 length: 17 amino acids. Germline lookup yields CDR1 SNHLY and CDR2 FYNNEI. After removal of 4 bases from V and 1 base from J, the junction contained 9 bases not matched to a gene. DNA for the CDR3: TGTGCCAGCAGTGGAATGACAGGGGTAGGGAGCAATCAGCCCCAGCATTTT. The encoded protein is CASSGMTGVGSNQPQHF.

A single count supports this clone. The V and J genes are TRBV5-4 and TRBJ2-2, with 9 bases identical to TRBD1. This CDR3 is built from 15 residues. Germline V gene data show CDR1 as SGHNT and CDR2 as YYREEE (reference sequence). With 4 bases clipped from V and 1 base from J, the junction kept 2 bases outside the gene matches. CDR3 sequence (DNA): TGTGCCAGCAGCGAGGACAGGGGGAACACCGGGGAGCTGTTTTTT. Protein product: CASSEDRGNTGELFF.

The chain links TRBV4-2 to TRBJ1-4; no definite D call. This CDR3 region has 14 residues. Germline CDR1 and CDR2: LGHNA and YNFKEQ. The germline V and J ends were trimmed by 0 bases and 7 bases, with 9 bases remaining between them. The chain's CDR3 is CASSQEGRGEKLFF. DNA of the CDR3: TGTGCCAGCAGCCAAGAAGGTAGAGGTGAAAAACTGTTTTTT.

This clone was detected only once. The chain is built from TRBV4-2 and TRBJ1-6; D ambiguous. CDR1 is LGHNA and CDR2 is YNFKEQ in the germline V gene. The V and J ends lost 8 bases and 4 bases respectively, with 21 bases between them. CDR3 size: 17 residues. The CDR3 region has the DNA TGTGCCAGCGGTGGCGGAGCCACCGATCAATATAATTCACCCCTCCACTTT. Translating it yields CASGGGATDQYNSPLHF.

The CDR3 region is CATAPQGANNSPLHF. Written as DNA, the CDR3 is TGTGCCACCGCGCCACAGGGGGCAAATAATTCACCCCTCCACTTT. V is TRBV6-5 and J is TRBJ1-6; 9 positions agree with TRBD1. Germline values: CDR1 MNHEY, CDR2 SVGAGI. Trimming at V came to 10 bases and at J to 5 bases, leaving 9 bases not matched to a gene. The CDR3 is made up of 15 amino acids.

The chain joins TRBV11-2 to TRBJ1-1, with 7 bases fitting TRBD1. CDR3 length equals 15 residues. Per germline, CDR1 SGHAT and CDR2 FQNNGV. V was pared by 0 bases and J by 1 base, with 2 bases of the junction left unmatched. The CDR3 spells CASSLDQGGNTEAFF. The CDR3 nucleotides read TGTGCCAGCAGCTTAGATCAGGGGGGGAACACTGAAGCTTTCTTT. The full variable domain, with the rest looked up from reference TRBV11-2 and TRBJ1-1, is EAGVAQSPRYKIIEKRQSVAFWCNPISGHATLYWYQQILGQGPKLLIQFQNNGVVDDSQLPKDRFSAERLKGVDSTLKIQPAKLEDSAVYLCASSLDQGGNTEAFFGQGTRLTVV.

This chain connects TRBV13 to TRBJ1-4; D gene uncertain. The CDR3 is 14 amino acids. The germline gives CDR1 PRHDT, CDR2 FYEKMQ (reference sequence). V lost 2 bases, J lost 5 bases, and 9 bases lay in between. The CDR3 is CASSLSARNEKLFF. In DNA, the CDR3 is TGTGCCAGCAGCTTATCGGCCAGGAATGAAAAACTGTTTTTT.

This chain connects TRBV9 to TRBJ2-1; tentatively, D is TRBD2 (6 bases). The CDR3 consists of 15 residues. Trimming took 1 base from V and 1 from J, leaving 9 bases between them. Germline V CDR1 and CDR2: SGDLS, YYNGEE. Written as DNA, the CDR3 is TGTGCCAGCAGCGTACGGGAGAAGTCCTACAATGAGCAGTTCTTC. Residues: CASSVREKSYNEQFF. The full variable domain, rest sourced from reference TRBV9 and TRBJ2-1, is DSGVTQTPKHLITATGQRVTLRCSPRSGDLSVYWYQQSLDQGLQFLIQYYNGEERAKGNILERFSAQQFPDLHSELNLSSLELGDSALYFCASSVREKSYNEQFFGPGTRLTVL.

This sequence joins TRBV2 and TRBJ2-3, with D hard to call. The CDR3 is 11 residues long. The germline V and J ends were trimmed by 6 bases and 3 bases, with 4 bases remaining between them. Germline CDR1 reads SNHLY; CDR2 reads FYNNEI. CDR3 sequence: CASSVTDTQYF. CDR3 in DNA: TGTGCCAGCAGCGTGACAGATACGCAGTATTTT.

This clone was picked up a small number of times. The chain couples TRBV18 to TRBJ2-6, with TRBD1 matching over 7 bases. V was clipped by 6 bases and J by 4 bases; unmatched bases: 12. The CDR3 contains 17 residues. Germline V gene sequence: CDR1 KGHSH, CDR2 LQKENI. CDR3 nucleotide sequence: TGTGCCAGCTCCCAGGACAGGTTGCAATTCGGGGCCAACGTCCTGACTTTC. Protein product: CASSQDRLQFGANVLTF.

The V and J genes are TRBV4-2 and TRBJ2-1; the D is unclear. Trimming pared 1 base from V and 4 bases from J, leaving 17 bases between. CDR3 size: 17 residues. Looked up from germline, CDR1 is LGHNA and CDR2 is YNFKEQ. In DNA form, the CDR3 reads TGTGCCAGCAGCCAAGGTCTCGGCGGAACGAAATACAATGAGCAGTTCTTC. Translated, it gives CASSQGLGGTKYNEQFF.

The V gene is TRBV3-1 (or the pseudogene TRBV3-2), the J gene TRBJ2-2; 9 bases line up with TRBD1. The CDR3 sequence is 18 residues long. Germline loops: CDR1 LGHDT, CDR2 YNNKEL (reference sequence). V lost 6 bases to trimming and J lost 4 bases; unmatched junction nucleotides: 15. CDR3 residues: CASRPRGYRGQGTGELFF. The DNA for the CDR3 is TGTGCCAGCAGGCCAAGGGGGTACAGGGGGCAGGGCACCGGGGAGCTGTTTTTT.

The genes are TRBV3-1 (or the pseudogene TRBV3-2) and TRBJ1-2, with 9 bases identical to TRBD1. The CDR3 is 15 amino acids. Germline CDR1 is LGHDT and CDR2 is YNNKEL (reference sequence). V shed 1 base, J shed 7 bases, and the junction held 7 bases outside the gene matches. CDR3 in amino acids: CASSQARTGVRGYTF. The CDR3 nucleotides are TGTGCCAGCAGCCAAGCTCGGACAGGGGTACGTGGCTACACCTTC.

In its sample, this clone was seen once. The V gene is TRBV2, the J gene TRBJ1-2; D is undetermined. The CDR3 totals 12 residues. The germline V and J ends were trimmed by 4 bases and 4 bases, with 7 bases remaining between them. Germline assignment: CDR1 SNHLY and CDR2 FYNNEI. In nucleotides, the CDR3 is TGTGCCAGCAGTGCAGGCCGCTATGGCTACACCTTC. Translating gives CASSAGRYGYTF.

The chain links TRBV9 to TRBJ1-6; a weak D match, TRBD1 (6 bases). CDR1 is SGDLS and CDR2 is YYNGEE in the germline V gene. Trimming cost V 3 bases and J 7 bases, with 11 bases left between them. This CDR3 region has 14 residues. CDR3 loop: CASSETGWNSPLHF. CDR3 DNA: TGTGCCAGCAGCGAAACAGGGTGGAATTCACCCCTCCACTTT.

This chain joins TRBV7-8 and TRBJ2-6; TRBD1 agrees at 11 bases. Germline assignment: CDR1 SGHVS and CDR2 FQNEAQ. The CDR3 totals 18 residues. V was clipped by 5 bases and J by 5 bases; unmatched bases: 11. DNA for the CDR3: TGTGCCAGCAGCGGTCCGGGACAGGGGGAATTGTGGGCCAACGTCCTGACTTTC. This encodes CASSGPGQGELWANVLTF. Together with reference TRBV7-8 and TRBJ2-6, the CDR3 gives the full variable domain: GAGVSQSPRYKVAKRGQDVALRCDPISGHVSLFWYQQALGQGPEFLTYFQNEAQLDKSGLPSDRFFAERPEGSVSTLKIQRTQQEDSAVYLCASSGPGQGELWANVLTFGAGSRLTVL.

This chain links TRBV5-1 with TRBJ1-1; D remains ambiguous. Germline CDR1 SGHRS, CDR2 YFSETQ. The ends were cut back, 0 bases at V and 8 bases at J, with 11 bases in the middle. This CDR3 is 13 amino acids long. The CDR3 nucleotides are TGCGCCAGCAGCTTGGGTGGGCAGAGCGAAGCTTTCTTT. Encoded protein: CASSLGGQSEAFF.

As DNA, the CDR3 is TGTGCCACCAGCAGCTCTAGCTCAGATACGCAGTATTTT. Translating it yields CATSSSSSDTQYF. V gene TRBV15 combines with J gene TRBJ2-3; D may be TRBD2 (5 bases). Trimming shortened V by 3 bases and J by 4 bases, and 8 bases separated the two germline ends. CDR3 length: 13 amino acids. In germline, CDR1 is LNHNV, CDR2 YYDKDF (reference sequence).

The J gene is TRBJ1-3, the V gene TRBV12-5; 8 bases agree with TRBD1. Germline trimming cut 7 bases from V and 0 bases from J; bases unmatched to any gene: 11. CDR3 length: 17 residues. CDR1 is LGHNT, CDR2 FRNRAP, per germline. CDR3 in DNA: TGTGCTAGTGTACTGGGACAGGCTAGTTTCTCTGGAAACACCATATATTTT. Amino acids: CASVLGQASFSGNTIYF.

The rearrangement links TRBV29-1 to TRBJ2-1; D remains unclear. Germline CDR1 reads SQVTM; CDR2 reads ANQGSEA. CDR3 length equals 11 residues. V was shortened by 7 bases and J by 7 bases, with 11 bases between the two germline ends. Here the CDR3 DNA reads TGCAGCGGAACAGCTTTGAATGAGCAGTTCTTC. It codes for CSGTALNEQFF.

This rearrangement joins TRBV4-1 to TRBJ2-7, with TRBD2 matching 11 bases. V trimming: 6 bases; J trimming: 0 bases; junction bases outside the gene matches: 7. CDR1 and CDR2 (germline): MGHRA, YSYEKL. There are 16 residues in the CDR3. The CDR3 sequence: CASRDRLAGSSYEQYF. The DNA for the CDR3 is TGCGCCAGCAGGGACCGACTAGCGGGAAGCTCCTACGAGCAGTACTTC.

V is TRBV5-1 and J is TRBJ2-1, with 8 bases that match TRBD2. This CDR3 has 17 amino acids. Losses at the gene ends were 4 bases for V and 2 bases for J; bases not matched to a gene: 11. Germline V lookup: CDR1 SGHRS, CDR2 YFSETQ. CDR3 sequence: CASSGTLAGIAYNEQFF. Here the CDR3 DNA reads TGCGCCAGCAGCGGGACCTTAGCGGGAATCGCCTACAATGAGCAGTTCTTC.

The rearrangement joins TRBV5-4 to TRBJ2-7; D not certain. Trimming left V 4 bases short and J 3 bases short, with 8 bases between. The germline gives CDR1 SGHNT, CDR2 YYREEE (reference sequence). The CDR3 spans 12 residues. As DNA, the CDR3 is TGTGCCAGCAGCATCCTAGACTACGAGCAGTACTTC. As protein: CASSILDYEQYF.

The chain combines TRBV9 with TRBJ2-2, with D unresolved. This CDR3 has 15 amino acids. Deletions cut 0 bases from V and 1 base from J, with 7 bases between. Germline lookup yields CDR1 SGDLS and CDR2 YYNGEE. The CDR3 region has the DNA TGTGCCAGCAGCGTAGGTCCCGTGAACACCGGGGAGCTGTTTTTT. Its translation is CASSVGPVNTGELFF.

This clone was counted a few times. J is TRBJ2-1 and V is TRBV29-1; D remains unclear. CDR1 and CDR2 (germline): SQVTM, ANQGSEA. V was clipped by 2 bases and J by 8 bases, with 16 bases between them. CDR3 length equals 14 residues. This chain's CDR3 is CSVERGLEGDEQFF. The CDR3 DNA follows: TGCAGCGTTGAACGCGGTCTAGAAGGAGATGAGCAGTTCTTC.

The gene calls are TRBV5-6 and TRBJ1-2; tentatively, D is TRBD1 (6 bases). The CDR3 is 14 residues long. Germline CDR1 is SGHDT and CDR2 is YYEEEE. V was clipped by 4 bases and J by 4 bases, with 14 bases between them. The DNA for the CDR3 is TGTGCCAGCAGCCAGGACAGAGACTTCTATGGCTACACCTTC. The encoded protein is CASSQDRDFYGYTF.